The next 6 T cell receptor beta chains were all read from a single sample in a study of shared clonotypes between healthy human individuals. Method: immunoSEQ multiplex PCR; TCRdb's copy keeps in-frame clones and lacks some. The sample holds about 2 million clones, 90% to 95% seen once. Sequenced input: naive CD4+ T cells sorted from blood. Documented subset: CD45RA+ positively selected. These receptors were collected from a man aged 18 to 30 in good health.

V gene TRBV4-3 combines with J gene TRBJ1-5; D possibly corresponds to TRBD1 (6 bases). V lost 0 bases and J lost 2, with 11 bases in between. Germline V gene sequence: CDR1 LGHNA, CDR2 YSLEER. This CDR3 is 16 amino acids long. The CDR3 sequence: CASSQDAGQRNQPQHF. In DNA, the CDR3 is TGCGCCAGCAGCCAAGATGCAGGACAGCGCAATCAGCCCCAGCATTTT.

The chain couples TRBV6-6 to TRBJ1-2; possibly TRBD1 for D (5 bases). Per the germline V gene, CDR1 is MNHNY and CDR2 is SVGAGI (reference sequence). V lost 5 bases, J lost 3 bases, and 10 bases lay in between. The CDR3 loop spans 13 amino acids. CDR3 DNA: TGTGCCAGCAGTCATCTGGGGGACTATGGCTACACCTTC. Translated, it gives CASSHLGDYGYTF.

CDR3 coding DNA: TGTGCCAGCAGTTACGGGACGGTAAACACTGAAGCTTTCTTT. This sequence encodes CASSYGTVNTEAFF. The chain joins TRBV6-6 to TRBJ1-1, with D maybe TRBD1 (5 bases). Germline CDR1 is MNHNY and CDR2 is SVGAGI (reference sequence). The length of the CDR3 is 14 residues. V lost 2 bases and J 2 bases, leaving 9 bases between the germline ends.

The rearrangement links TRBV4-3 to TRBJ1-2, with 10 bases aligning to TRBD1. V trimming: 2 bases; J trimming: 7 bases; junction bases outside the gene matches: 19. The CDR3 spans 19 residues. CDR1 and CDR2 from the germline V gene are LGHNA and YSLEER. The CDR3 bases are TGCGCCAGCAGCCAAACAACACATCCCCGGACAGGGGGTTTTGGTGGCTACACCTTC. Translating it yields CASSQTTHPRTGGFGGYTF.

The chain recombines TRBV4-3 with TRBJ2-1; no clear D. This CDR3 has 17 residues. From germline, CDR1 is LGHNA and CDR2 YSLEER. Trimming removed 0 bases from V and 7 bases from J, with 19 bases in between. The CDR3 bases are TGCGCCAGCAGCCAAGAATGGACCGCCACCGCGCGGAATGAGCAGTTCTTC. As protein: CASSQEWTATARNEQFF.

Regarding this clone: The sample contains more than one DNA sequence encoding this CDR3. V usage is TRBV18 and J usage is TRBJ2-7; 7 nucleotides line up with TRBD1. V shed 6 bases, J shed 4 bases, and the junction held 6 bases outside the gene matches. The CDR3 is 13 residues long. Looked up from germline, CDR1 is KGHSH and CDR2 is LQKENI. CDR3 coding DNA: TGTGCCAGCTCCCCCGGGACAGAGTACGAGCAGTACTTC. Its translation: CASSPGTEYEQYF.